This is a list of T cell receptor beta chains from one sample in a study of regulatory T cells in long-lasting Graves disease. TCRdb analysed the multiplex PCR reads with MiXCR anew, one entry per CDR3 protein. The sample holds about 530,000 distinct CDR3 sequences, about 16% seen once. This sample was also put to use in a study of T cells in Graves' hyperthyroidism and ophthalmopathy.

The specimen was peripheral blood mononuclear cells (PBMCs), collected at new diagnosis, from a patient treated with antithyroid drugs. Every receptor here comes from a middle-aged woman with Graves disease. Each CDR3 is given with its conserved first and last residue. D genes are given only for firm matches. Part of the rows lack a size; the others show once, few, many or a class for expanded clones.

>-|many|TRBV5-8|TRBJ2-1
CASSWTRLFYNEQFF
TGTGCCAGCAGCTGGACTCGGCTGTTCTACAATGAGCAGTTCTTC
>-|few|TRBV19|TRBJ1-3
CASSDLTAPGNTIYF
TGTGCCAGTAGCGATCTCACGGCTCCTGGAAACACCATATATTTT
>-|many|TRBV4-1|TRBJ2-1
CASSQDYSYNEQFF
TGCGCCAGCAGCCAAGACTATTCCTACAATGAGCAGTTCTTC
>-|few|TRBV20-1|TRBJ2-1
CSASLASHNEQFF
TGCAGTGCTAGTCTAGCGTCTCACAATGAGCAGTTCTTC
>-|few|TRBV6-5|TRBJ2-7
CASSYAAVSPYEQYF
TGTGCCAGCAGTTACGCGGCAGTAAGTCCCTACGAGCAGTACTTC
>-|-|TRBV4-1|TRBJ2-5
CASSQEGLQENKETQYF
TGCGCCAGCAGCCAAGAGGGGCTTCAGGAGAATAAAGAGACCCAGTACTTC
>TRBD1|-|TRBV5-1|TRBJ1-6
CASSLTGTGYSPLHF
TGCGCCAGCAGCTTAACCGGGACAGGGTATTCACCCCTCCACTTT
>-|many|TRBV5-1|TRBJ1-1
CASSSNIFTRDENTEAFF
TGCGCCAGCAGCTCCAACATTTTCACCCGGGACGAGAACACTGAAGCTTTCTTT
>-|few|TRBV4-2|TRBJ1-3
CASSQLDNSGNTIYF
TGTGCCAGCAGCCAACTGGACAACTCTGGAAACACCATATATTTT
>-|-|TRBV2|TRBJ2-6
CASSEVRAGANVLTF
TGTGCCAGCAGTGAAGTAAGGGCTGGGGCCAACGTCCTGACTTTC
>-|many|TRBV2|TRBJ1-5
CASSEALWTPSYIQHF
TGTGCCAGCAGTGAAGCGCTTTGGACCCCCAGCTATATTCAGCATTTT
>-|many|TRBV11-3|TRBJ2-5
CASSLEYQETQYF
TGTGCCAGCAGCCTCGAGTACCAAGAGACCCAGTACTTC
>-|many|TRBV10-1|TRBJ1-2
CASSIRHFANYGYTF
TGCGCCAGCAGCATTAGACATTTCGCTAACTATGGCTACACCTTC
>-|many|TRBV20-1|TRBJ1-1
CSVTGGGNTEAFF
TGCAGTGTTACGGGTGGCGGGAACACTGAAGCTTTCTTT
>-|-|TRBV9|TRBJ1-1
CASSSDQGLAFF
TGTGCCAGCAGCTCTGACCAAGGGTTGGCTTTCTTT
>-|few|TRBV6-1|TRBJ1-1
CASRVRGGEAFF
TGTGCCAGCAGAGTGCGGGGTGGGGAAGCTTTCTTT
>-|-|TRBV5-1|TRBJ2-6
CASGTAANSGANVLTF
TGCGCCAGCGGAACAGCAGCAAACTCTGGGGCCAACGTCCTGACTTTC
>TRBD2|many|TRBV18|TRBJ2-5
CASSPFLAGQETQYF
TGTGCCAGCTCACCCTTCCTAGCGGGCCAAGAGACCCAGTACTTC
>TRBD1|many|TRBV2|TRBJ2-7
CASSGRDRDYEQYF
TGTGCCAGCAGTGGCCGGGACAGGGACTACGAGCAGTACTTC
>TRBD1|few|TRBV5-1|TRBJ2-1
CASSLGQGASKGNEQFF
TGCGCCAGCAGCTTGGGACAGGGGGCGAGTAAGGGCAATGAGCAGTTCTTC
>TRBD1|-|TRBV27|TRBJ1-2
CASRPDRGSGYGYTF
TGTGCCAGCAGACCCGACAGGGGGTCAGGCTATGGCTACACCTTC
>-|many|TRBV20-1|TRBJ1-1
CSARQGGLNTEAFF
TGCAGTGCTAGGCAGGGAGGGTTGAACACTGAAGCTTTCTTT